Presented here are 19 T cell receptor beta chains from one specimen sequenced in a study of blood T cell repertoires in COVID-19 (dated by TCRdb to 2019 to 2021). Library preparation employed the immunoSEQ multiplex PCR assay. In TCRdb, the immuneACCESS table is reduced to in-frame sequences with V and J assigned. These tables do not hold every clone; where another copy was compared, an unresolved V gene accounts for under half, and the others remain unexplained. For this sample there are around 43,000 clones; over 75% appear just once. The ten largest account for over 12% of the sample. What was sequenced was peripheral blood. The receptors derive from a human donor in a cohort sampled during active COVID-19.

The rearrangement uses TRBV4-2 and TRBJ2-3, with TRBD2 matching 7 bases. This CDR3 is 19 amino acids long. Losses at the gene ends were 0 bases for V and 0 bases for J; bases not matched to a gene: 12. Germline CDR1 reads LGHNA; CDR2 reads YNFKEQ. The CDR3: CASSQEGAGRTLSTDTQYF. Written as DNA, the CDR3 is TGTGCCAGCAGCCAAGAAGGAGCGGGAAGGACGCTTAGCACAGATACGCAGTATTTT.

This chain uses TRBV4-2 with TRBJ2-1; D may be TRBD2 (6 bases). The germline V gene encodes CDR1 LGHNA and CDR2 YNFKEQ. The CDR3 is 19 residues long. V was cut by 2 bases and J by 4 bases, with 24 bases left in between. CDR3 protein: CASSQRGTRSDSHYNEQFF. The CDR3 DNA reads TGTGCCAGCAGCCAACGCGGGACCCGGTCCGACAGCCATTACAATGAGCAGTTCTTC.

The rearrangement joins TRBV28 to TRBJ2-7; 9 nucleotides agree with TRBD2. The J segment lost 4 bases and the V segment lost 5 bases, leaving 3 bases of the junction unmatched. Germline V gene sequence: CDR1 MDHEN, CDR2 SYDVKM. This CDR3 has 13 residues. CDR3: CASSATSGYEQYF. For the CDR3, the DNA is TGTGCCAGCAGTGCCACTAGCGGGTACGAGCAGTACTTC. Combining the CDR3 with reference TRBV28 and TRBJ2-7 gives the whole variable domain DVKVTQSSRYLVKRTGEKVFLECVQDMDHENMFWYRQDPGLGLRLIYFSYDVKMKEKGDIPEGYSVSREKKERFSLILESASTNQTSMYLCASSATSGYEQYFGPGTRLTVT.

The V gene is TRBV3-1 (or the pseudogene TRBV3-2), the J gene TRBJ1-6; no reliable D call. V gave up 4 bases and J gave up 13 bases, with 14 bases separating them. In germline, CDR1 is LGHDT, CDR2 YNNKEL (reference sequence). The CDR3 has 13 residues. CDR3 nucleotide sequence: TGTGCCAGCAGCCGCCGGGAGAGTTATCCCCTCCACTTT. Translating gives CASSRRESYPLHF.

This clone showed up just once. The chain recombines TRBV6-2 or TRBV6-3 with TRBJ2-7, with 7 nucleotides matching TRBD2. Germline V gives CDR1 MNHEY, CDR2 SVGEGT. V was clipped by 4 bases and J by 6 bases; unmatched bases: 9. The CDR3 spans 14 residues. The CDR3 loop reads CASSSGGSRVEQYF. For the CDR3, the DNA is TGTGCCAGCAGTTCCGGCGGGAGTAGGGTCGAGCAGTACTTC.

The rearrangement links TRBV4-3 to TRBJ2-7, with 7 bases matching TRBD2. This CDR3 region has 15 residues. CDR1 is LGHNA, CDR2 YSLEER, per germline. Trimming took 0 bases from V and 4 from J; bases not matched to a gene: 6. CDR3 in DNA: TGCGCCAGCAGCCAAGAATCCAGCGGGACGTACGAGCAGTACTTC. Protein: CASSQESSGTYEQYF.

This sequence joins TRBV19 and TRBJ1-1; D remains unclear. The CDR3 loop spans 13 amino acids. The V and J ends lost 3 bases and 3 bases respectively, with 8 bases between them. Germline CDR1 is LNHDA and CDR2 is SQIVND (reference sequence). The CDR3 here is CASSITEDTEAFF. CDR3 coding DNA: TGTGCCAGTAGTATTACGGAGGACACTGAAGCTTTCTTT.

This clone was observed a single time. The chain carries TRBV28 and TRBJ2-1; TRBD1 might be the D (5 bases). Per germline, CDR1 MDHEN and CDR2 SYDVKM. V lost 7 bases, J lost 5 bases, and 12 bases lay in between. The CDR3 sequence is 13 residues long. The CDR3 nucleotides read TGTGCCAGCAATGGCAGGGTAGACAATGAGCAGTTCTTC. This sequence encodes CASNGRVDNEQFF.

The genes are TRBV19 and TRBJ1-5; D might be TRBD1 (6 bases). The CDR3 contains 15 residues. V lost 3 bases, J lost 4 bases, and 13 bases lay in between. Germline-derived CDR1 and CDR2 are LNHDA and SQIVND (reference sequence). CDR3 sequence (DNA): TGTGCCAGTAGTATCCGGGACATTAGAAATCAGCCCCAGCATTTT. This codes for CASSIRDIRNQPQHF. Variable domain in full (rest from reference TRBV19 and TRBJ1-5): DGGITQSPKYLFRKEGQNVTLSCEQNLNHDAMYWYRQDPGQGLRLIYYSQIVNDFQKGDIAEGYSVSREKKESFPLTVTSAQKNPTAFYLCASSIRDIRNQPQHFGDGTRLSIL.

The chain links TRBV11-1 to TRBJ1-1; D might be TRBD1 (5 bases). V lost 3 bases, J lost 0 bases, and 11 bases lay in between. The CDR3 runs 15 residues. Germline V gene data show CDR1 as SGHAT and CDR2 as FQDESV (reference sequence). The chain's CDR3 is CASSFTGHLNTEAFF. The CDR3 DNA reads as TGTGCCAGCAGCTTTACAGGACATCTGAACACTGAAGCTTTCTTT. Supplemented by reference TRBV11-1 and TRBJ1-1, the full variable domain reads EAEVAQSPRYKITEKSQAVAFWCDPISGHATLYWYRQILGQGPELLVQFQDESVVDDSQLPKDRFSAERLKGVDSTLKIQPAELGDSAMYLCASSFTGHLNTEAFFGQGTRLTVV.

The gene calls are TRBV6-7 and TRBJ2-3, with D possibly matching TRBD2 (6 bases). TRBV6-7 is recorded as an ORF, its role being uncertain. V was trimmed by 4 bases and J by 0 bases, leaving 17 bases between them. The CDR3 consists of 17 residues. CDR3 sequence (DNA): TGTGCCAGCAGTTCGGTTTCGGCCGGGACTAGCACAGATACGCAGTATTTT. This gives the protein CASSSVSAGTSTDTQYF.

V and J are TRBV11-3 and TRBJ2-2; perhaps TRBD1 as D (7 bases). Germline loops: CDR1 SGHNT, CDR2 YENEEA. V was cut by 5 bases and J by 15 bases, with 22 bases left in between. This CDR3 region has 14 residues. CDR3: CASSPKPAGGTMFF. In DNA form, the CDR3 reads TGTGCCAGCAGCCCCAAACCCGCAGGGGGGACGATGTTTTTT.

The CDR3 region has the DNA TGTGCCATACAGGGGACAAATTCACCCCTCCACTTT. Translating gives CAIQGTNSPLHF. This rearrangement joins TRBV5-4 to TRBJ1-6, with 7 bases identical to TRBD1. The CDR3 runs 12 residues. Per germline, CDR1 SGHNT and CDR2 YYREEE (reference sequence). V lost 9 bases to trimming and J lost 7 bases; unmatched junction nucleotides: 4.

The chain combines TRBV6-2 or TRBV6-3 with TRBJ1-2; D not certain. The germline V and J ends were trimmed by 3 bases and 6 bases, with 8 bases remaining between them. CDR1 and CDR2 (germline): MNHEY, SVGEGT. This CDR3 is 12 amino acids long. CDR3 amino acids: CASSYQVDGYTF. The CDR3 DNA follows: TGTGCCAGCAGTTATCAGGTCGATGGCTACACCTTC.

The chain couples TRBV19 to TRBJ2-7; tentative D call: TRBD1 (5 bases). V was shortened by 4 bases and J by 6 bases, with 16 bases between the two germline ends. The length of the CDR3 is 14 residues. Germline V gene data show CDR1 as LNHDA and CDR2 as SQIVND (reference sequence). This CDR3 is CASSTTQGRGEQYF. CDR3 DNA sequence: TGTGCCAGTAGTACTACTCAGGGTCGAGGCGAGCAGTACTTC.

This clone was detected only once. This chain connects TRBV25-1 to TRBJ2-2, with 7 bases aligning to TRBD1. Trimming cost V 3 bases and J 8 bases; bases outside gene matches: 9. Germline values: CDR1 MGHDK, CDR2 SYGVNS. CDR3 length equals 15 residues. As DNA, the CDR3 is TGTGCCAGCAGTGACAACAGGGGAATTTGGGGGGAGCTGTTTTTT. Protein product: CASSDNRGIWGELFF.

This CDR3 is CAWADLGQGIYEQYF. The CDR3 DNA sequence: TGTGCCTGGGCCGACCTGGGACAGGGGATCTACGAGCAGTACTTC. The rearrangement joins TRBV30 to TRBJ2-7; 10 positions match TRBD1. This CDR3 comprises 15 residues. Per germline, CDR1 GTSNPN and CDR2 SVGIG (reference sequence). Losses at the gene ends were 5 bases for V and 3 bases for J; bases not matched to a gene: 10.

The rearrangement joins TRBV5-1 to TRBJ2-7; D is undetermined. This CDR3 has 14 residues. Per germline, CDR1 SGHRS and CDR2 YFSETQ. The germline V and J ends were trimmed by 4 bases and 1 base, with 12 bases remaining between them. The CDR3 nucleotides are TGCGCCAGCAGCCTCACAGTGTTGTCCTACGAGCAGTACTTC. Amino acids: CASSLTVLSYEQYF.

The genes are TRBV11-1 and TRBJ2-3; possible D gene TRBD2, 6 bases. CDR3 size: 14 residues. Trimming left V 7 bases short and J 4 bases short, with 15 bases between. Germline V CDR1 and CDR2: SGHAT, FQDESV (reference sequence). In nucleotides, the CDR3 is TGTGCCAGCACCCTCGGAACGGGGGCAGATACGCAGTATTTT. Its protein is CASTLGTGADTQYF.